This is a list of T cell receptor beta chains from one sample in a study of neurological immune-mediated disorders. Via MiXCR, TCRdb re-called the 5' RACE reads, giving one row per CDR3 protein. The sample includes more than 50,000 distinct CDR3 sequences, about 4.2% of them seen just once. The sample comprised PBMCs. The receptors shown here come from a man aged 25 to 40 with multiple sclerosis. The conserved cysteine and the conserved F or W are not part of the CDR3 here.

V gene	J gene	CDR3 protein
TRBV4-3	TRBJ2-4	ASSHTGAGNIQY
TRBV29-1	TRBJ1-2	SVEDAEKVNYGYT
TRBV6-2/TRBV6-3	TRBJ2-7	ASRSLHEQY
TRBV20-1	TRBJ2-3	SAKRQGWDTQY
TRBV2	TRBJ1-1	ASRRDRGPGNTEAF
TRBV5-1	TRBJ1-2	ASSVTGGDDGYT
TRBV5-1	TRBJ2-2	ASSLFGPGGTGELF
TRBV10-3	TRBJ2-7	AISESTSWGQY
TRBV20-1	TRBJ2-5	SPWGANFQETQY
TRBV15	TRBJ2-1	ATSRVGTSLVDEQF
TRBV6-5	TRBJ2-3	ASSYSRGATDTQY
TRBV2	TRBJ2-7	ASSDGGEQY
TRBV6-2/TRBV6-3	TRBJ1-5	ASSSTYSNQPQN
TRBV2	TRBJ1-5	ASSRDILPQH
TRBV6-2/TRBV6-3	TRBJ2-3	ASREAGNTQY
TRBV20-1	TRBJ2-3	SPFTPGATDTQY
TRBV15	TRBJ2-5	ATSRDLPGWETQY
TRBV5-1	TRBJ2-7	ASRSGLATPLNLYEQY
TRBV7-8	TRBJ2-7	ASSLASSYEQY
TRBV9	TRBJ2-1	ASSVDGRGGRNEQF
TRBV5-1	TRBJ2-6	ASSVGTVGANVLT
TRBV7-2	TRBJ1-1	ASSPRGGGNTEAF
TRBV20-1	TRBJ1-5	SARGGQSNQPQH
TRBV20-1	TRBJ1-4	SARWEAFYEKLF
TRBV6-6	TRBJ2-5	ASSRGHETQY
TRBV7-8	TRBJ1-2	ASTSRTPDREHGYT
TRBV20-1	TRBJ2-2	SAFLFTGTGIRPGELF
TRBV5-1	TRBJ1-4	ASSSRSGNEKLF
TRBV12-3/TRBV12-4	TRBJ2-1	ASSAARFGEQF
TRBV5-8	TRBJ2-3	ASRYADTQY
TRBV4-1	TRBJ1-4	ASSHSTGDYEKLF
TRBV20-1	TRBJ2-5	SVRSAGRETQY
TRBV5-1	TRBJ2-7	ASSVEGLSSYEQY
TRBV9	TRBJ1-5	ASSPGGFNQPQH
TRBV4-3	TRBJ1-3	ASSQHGRGPESSGNTIY
TRBV5-1	TRBJ2-5	ASSQGHLRLKVRETQY
TRBV20-1	TRBJ1-2	SAENGYT
TRBV20-1	TRBJ2-1	SANGGDSYNEQF
TRBV9	TRBJ1-2	ASGPLQGNYGYT
TRBV3-1	TRBJ2-2	ASSQDSRWLHYSYTGELF
TRBV2	TRBJ2-5	ASSPPNDETQY
TRBV20-1	TRBJ2-3	SAPLTSGGDWRLPDTQY
TRBV20-1	TRBJ2-6	SARGTVTSGANVLT
TRBV5-1	TRBJ1-2	ASSPDQQGDYGYT
TRBV20-1	TRBJ2-3	SASGADTQY
TRBV20-1	TRBJ1-5	SATTGGNQPQH